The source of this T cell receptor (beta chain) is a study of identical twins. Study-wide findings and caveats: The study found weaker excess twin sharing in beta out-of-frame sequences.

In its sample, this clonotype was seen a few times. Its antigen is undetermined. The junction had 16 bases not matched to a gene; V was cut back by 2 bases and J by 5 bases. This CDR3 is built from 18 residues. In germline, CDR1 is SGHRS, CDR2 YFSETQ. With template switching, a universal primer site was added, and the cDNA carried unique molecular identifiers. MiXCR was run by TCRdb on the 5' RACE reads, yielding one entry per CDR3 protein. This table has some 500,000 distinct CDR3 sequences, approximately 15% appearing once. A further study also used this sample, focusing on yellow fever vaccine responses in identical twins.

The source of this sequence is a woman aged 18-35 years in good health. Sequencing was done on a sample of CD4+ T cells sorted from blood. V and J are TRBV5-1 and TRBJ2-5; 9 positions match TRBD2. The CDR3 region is CASSLRRRAGGSYETQYF. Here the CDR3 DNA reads TGCGCCAGCAGCTTAAGGCGGCGAGCGGGAGGATCGTACGAGACCCAGTACTTC.